These 3 T cell receptor beta chains originate from one sample sequenced in a study of OX40 agonist ivuxolimab in advanced cancers. Using immunoSEQ multiplex PCR, the repertoire was profiled, and TCRdb retains in-frame clones only, with some absent. This sample has around 74,000 clones; 85% occur once, and the top ten carry roughly 0.71%. Material: CD4+ or CD8+ T cells sorted from blood, obtained in a trial of the OX40 agonist ivuxolimab. The source is an adult with an advanced solid tumor such as melanoma, head and neck, liver or kidney cancer.

The chain links TRBV5-1 to TRBJ2-3, with 8 bases that match TRBD2. V trimming: 4 bases; J trimming: 3 bases; junction bases outside the gene matches: 13. This CDR3 spans 17 amino acids. Germline V gene sequence: CDR1 SGHRS, CDR2 YFSETQ. The CDR3 DNA reads TGCGCCAGCAGCAATGGGGCCAGCGGGGGTGGGACAGATACGCAGTATTTT. Translating gives CASSNGASGGGTDTQYF.

The CDR3 loop is CASTSGTNNQPQHF. The CDR3 region has the DNA TGTGCCAGCACCTCCGGGACCAACAATCAGCCCCAGCATTTT. J is TRBJ1-5 and V is TRBV6-1, with D perhaps TRBD1 (5 bases). Trimming removed 7 bases at V and 3 bases at J, with 13 bases between. The germline V gene has CDR1 MNHNS and CDR2 SASEGT. This CDR3 is built from 14 residues.

This clone showed up just once. CDR3 amino acids: CASSSTGVGGAGEQFF. The CDR3 coding sequence is TGTGCCAGCAGTTCGACAGGAGTAGGGGGGGCCGGTGAGCAGTTCTTC. V gene TRBV27 combines with J gene TRBJ2-1; tentative D call: TRBD2 (7 bases). V lost 4 bases and J 9 bases, leaving 22 bases between the germline ends. The germline CDR1 and CDR2 sequences are MNHEY and SMNVEV (reference sequence). The CDR3 covers 16 residues.